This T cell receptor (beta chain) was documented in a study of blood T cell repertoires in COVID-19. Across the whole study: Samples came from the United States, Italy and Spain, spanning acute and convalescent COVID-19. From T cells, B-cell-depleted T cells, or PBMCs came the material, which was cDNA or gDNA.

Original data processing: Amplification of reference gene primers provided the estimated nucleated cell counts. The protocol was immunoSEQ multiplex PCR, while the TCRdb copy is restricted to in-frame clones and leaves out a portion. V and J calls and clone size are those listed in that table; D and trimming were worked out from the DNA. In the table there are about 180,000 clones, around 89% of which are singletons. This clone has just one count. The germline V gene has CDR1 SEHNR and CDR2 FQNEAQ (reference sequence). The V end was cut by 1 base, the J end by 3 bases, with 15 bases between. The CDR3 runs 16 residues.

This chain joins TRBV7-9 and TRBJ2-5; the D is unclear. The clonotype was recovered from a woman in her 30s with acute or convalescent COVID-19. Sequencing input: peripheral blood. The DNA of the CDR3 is TGTGCCAGCAGCTTAGGAGGAGTTAGAGCCAAAGAGACCCAGTACTTC. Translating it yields CASSLGGVRAKETQYF.